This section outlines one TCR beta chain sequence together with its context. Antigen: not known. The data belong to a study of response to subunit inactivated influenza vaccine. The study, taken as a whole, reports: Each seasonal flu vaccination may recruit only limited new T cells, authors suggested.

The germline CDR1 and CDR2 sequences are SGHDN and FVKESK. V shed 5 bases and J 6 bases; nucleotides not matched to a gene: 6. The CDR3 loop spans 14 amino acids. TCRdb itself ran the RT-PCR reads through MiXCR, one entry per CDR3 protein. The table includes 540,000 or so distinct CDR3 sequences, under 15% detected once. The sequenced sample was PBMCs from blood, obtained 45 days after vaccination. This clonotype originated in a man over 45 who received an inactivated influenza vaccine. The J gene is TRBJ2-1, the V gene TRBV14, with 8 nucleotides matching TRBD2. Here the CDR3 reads CASSEREPVNEQFF. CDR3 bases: TGTGCCAGCAGCGAGCGGGAGCCTGTCAATGAGCAGTTCTTC.